The clone carrying this T cell receptor beta chain was detected only a few times. In the original analysis: From reference gene primer amplification, estimates of nucleated cell counts were derived. Measured with immunoSEQ multiplex PCR; TCRdb has only the in-frame clones, and not every one. V, J and clone size derive from that table, while D and trimming were established from the DNA sequence. The profile covers about 99,000 clones, with roughly 83% appearing a single time and 3.3% taken by the ten largest. This sample is drawn from a study of blood T cell repertoires in COVID-19. The germline V and J ends were trimmed by 0 bases and 8 bases, with 19 bases remaining between them. This CDR3 is built from 15 residues. CDR1 and CDR2 from the germline V gene are GTSNPN and SVGIG (reference sequence).

The chain couples TRBV30 to TRBJ1-1; D might be TRBD1 (5 bases). The sequenced material came from peripheral blood. This sequence originates from an elderly woman with active or convalescent COVID-19. The CDR3 reads CAWSVGGTLGQEAFF. In DNA form, the CDR3 reads TGTGCCTGGAGTGTGGGGGGGACTCTGGGTCAAGAAGCTTTCTTT.